These T cell receptor beta chains were read from a single sample in a study of blood T cell repertoires in COVID-19. Profiling relied on immunoSEQ multiplex PCR, and the TCRdb table lists in-frame clones only, not all of them. The table shows a few hundred thousand clones, with approximately 88% occurring only once. The specimen sequenced was peripheral blood. Receptor source: a man between 18 and 35 years old who had recovered from COVID-19. CDR3s include the opening cysteine and the closing phenylalanine or tryptophan. D genes are given only for firm matches. Size values are once, few and many counts, or a class for expanded clones, and some rows have none.

j_call cdr3_length d_call clone_size v_call cdr3_nt cdr3_aa
TRBJ1-1 13 . . TRBV7-2 TGTGCCAGCAGCTTGGGAGAGAACACTGAAGCTTTCTTT CASSLGENTEAFF
TRBJ2-1 11 . . TRBV6-5 TGTGCCAGCACTAACGGGTACGACCGGCTCTTC CASTNGYDRLF
TRBJ2-4 16 . . TRBV12-2 TGTGCAAGTCGCTTCAACAGGGTGGAGGTCAAAAACATTCAGTACTTC CASRFNRVEVKNIQYF
TRBJ1-1 15 . . TRBV7-3 TGTGCCAGCAGCTTAACGGGACTCCTAAACACTGAAGCTTTCTTT CASSLTGLLNTEAFF
TRBJ1-2 14 . . TRBV5-1 TGCGCCAGCAGCTTAAGCAGGCCTAACTATGGCTACACCTTC CASSLSRPNYGYTF
TRBJ1-5 14 . . TRBV28 TGTGCCAGCAGTCCTCAGGAGGGCAATCAGCCCCAGCATTTT CASSPQEGNQPQHF
TRBJ2-1 12 TRBD1 . TRBV11-2 TGTGCCAGCAGCCTAGACAGGGCTGAGCAGTTCTTC CASSLDRAEQFF
TRBJ2-2 16 TRBD1 . TRBV23-1 TGCGCCAGCAGTCAACCCCGGGACAGGGGTTTTCTCGAGCTGTTTTTT CASSQPRDRGFLELFF
TRBJ2-7 17 TRBD1 . TRBV27 TGTGCCAGCAGTTCCCGCGGGACAGGGTGGGCGTCTTACGAGCAGTACTTC CASSSRGTGWASYEQYF
TRBJ1-2 12 . . TRBV2 TGTGCCAGCAACAGGGTTGGCTATGGCTACACCTTC CASNRVGYGYTF
TRBJ1-5 14 TRBD1 . TRBV7-2 TGTGCCAGCAGCCCCGACAGGGGGGATCAGCCCCAGCATTTT CASSPDRGDQPQHF
TRBJ2-7 15 TRBD2 . TRBV9 TGTGCCAGCAGCGTAGGGGTAGCGGGAGGCTACGAGCAGTACTTC CASSVGVAGGYEQYF
TRBJ2-1 15 TRBD1 few TRBV19 TGTGCCAGTAGTCCGTGGGGACAGGGGGCAAATGAGCAGTTCTTC CASSPWGQGANEQFF
TRBJ1-2 12 TRBD1 . TRBV29-1 TGCAGCGTTGTGGGACAGGGCGGTGGCTACACCTTC CSVVGQGGGYTF
TRBJ2-5 15 TRBD1 . TRBV6-1 TGTGCCAGCAGTGAAGCAGGGACAGAGGGAGAGACCCAGTACTTC CASSEAGTEGETQYF
TRBJ1-4 14 . . TRBV2 TGTGCCAGCAGTGAACCACAGGGAGAAGAAAAACTGTTTTTT CASSEPQGEEKLFF
TRBJ2-3 14 TRBD1 . TRBV29-1 TGCAGCGTTGGGGAGACAGGGGTCACAGATACGCAGTATTTT CSVGETGVTDTQYF
TRBJ2-3 13 . once TRBV11-2 TGTGCCAGCAGTCGGACTTACACAGATACGCAGTATTTT CASSRTYTDTQYF
TRBJ1-2 16 . . TRBV5-1 TGCGCCAGCAGCTTGGAGATCCCAGGCTCTAACTATGGCTACACCTTC CASSLEIPGSNYGYTF
TRBJ1-2 17 TRBD1 . TRBV19 TGTGCCAGTAGTATAGCTTTAAGGACAGGGACTAACTATGGCTACACCTTC CASSIALRTGTNYGYTF
TRBJ2-3 15 TRBD2 . TRBV2 TGTGCCAGCAAATACCTAGCGGGGGGGCCCGGTACGCAGTATTTT CASKYLAGGPGTQYF
TRBJ1-5 16 . many TRBV18 TGTGCCAGCTCACCACCGCTGTTAGGGGGTAATCAGCCCCAGCATTTT CASSPPLLGGNQPQHF
TRBJ1-2 15 TRBD1 . TRBV27 TGTGCCAGCAGTGTAACGACAGGGTCCCTCTATGGCTACACCTTC CASSVTTGSLYGYTF
TRBJ2-1 15 TRBD2 . TRBV9 TGTGCCAGCAGAGCCGGGCTAGCGGGAGTCAATGAGCAGTTCTTC CASRAGLAGVNEQFF